This T cell receptor (beta chain) originates from a study of T cell repertoires in ileal Crohn's disease. Across the study: Every patient was operated on for stricturing (roughly 60%) or penetrating (approximately 40%) complications. From the surgical specimen's inflamed ileum, biopsies were taken as M0.

Time point in this sample: inflamed ileum from the surgical specimen. Clones were read by immunoSEQ multiplex PCR, and TCRdb kept only the in-frame ones, dropping some. This sample has around 11,000 clones, with roughly 91% found just once. On this clone itself: Its antigen is still unknown.

Study-wide findings and caveats: Every patient over 26.8% clonality showed endoscopic recurrence. Sorted CD8 T cells held more high-frequency clones than CD4.

The V gene's germline CDR1 is MNHNY and CDR2 SVGAGI (reference sequence). This CDR3 spans 16 amino acids. J was trimmed by 5 bases and V by 9 bases; bases with no gene match: 18. The rearrangement joins TRBV6-6 to TRBJ1-2; TRBD1 matches at 7 bases. Material: ileal tissue. The clonotype originates from an adult with Crohn's disease. This CDR3 is CASSRDRPDQGYGYTF. The CDR3 region has the DNA TGTGCCAGTAGCCGGGACAGACCCGACCAAGGATATGGCTACACCTTC.